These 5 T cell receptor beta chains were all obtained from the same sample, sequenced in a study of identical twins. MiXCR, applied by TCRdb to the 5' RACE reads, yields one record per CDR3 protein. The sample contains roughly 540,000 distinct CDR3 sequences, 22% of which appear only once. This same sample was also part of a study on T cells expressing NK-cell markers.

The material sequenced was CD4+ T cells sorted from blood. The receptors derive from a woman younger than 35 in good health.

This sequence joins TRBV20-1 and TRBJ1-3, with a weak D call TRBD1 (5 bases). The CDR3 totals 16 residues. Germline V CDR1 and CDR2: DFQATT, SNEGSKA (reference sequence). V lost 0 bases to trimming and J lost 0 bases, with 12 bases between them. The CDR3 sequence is CSARDGPGYSGNTIYF. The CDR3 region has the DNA TGCAGTGCTAGAGATGGGCCAGGGTACTCTGGAAACACCATATATTTT.

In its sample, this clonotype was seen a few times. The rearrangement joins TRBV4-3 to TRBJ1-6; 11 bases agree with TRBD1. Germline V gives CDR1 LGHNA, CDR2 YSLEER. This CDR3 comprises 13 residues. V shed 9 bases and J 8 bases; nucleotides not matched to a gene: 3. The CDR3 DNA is TGCGCCAGTGGACAGGGGGCCGATTCACCCCTCCACTTT. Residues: CASGQGADSPLHF.

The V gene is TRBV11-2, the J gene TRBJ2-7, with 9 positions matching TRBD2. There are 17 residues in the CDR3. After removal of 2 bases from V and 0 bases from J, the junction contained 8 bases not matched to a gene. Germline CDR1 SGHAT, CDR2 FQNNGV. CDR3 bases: TGTGCCAGCAGCTTAAGTTCTAGCGGGATCAGCTCCTACGAGCAGTACTTC. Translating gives CASSLSSSGISSYEQYF.

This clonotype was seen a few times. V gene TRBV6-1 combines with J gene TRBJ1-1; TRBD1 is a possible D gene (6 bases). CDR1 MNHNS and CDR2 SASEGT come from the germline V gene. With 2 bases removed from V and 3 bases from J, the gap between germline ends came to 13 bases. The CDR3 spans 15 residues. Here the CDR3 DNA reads TGTGCCAGCAGTGAAACAGGGACGGAGTACACTGAAGCTTTCTTT. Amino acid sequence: CASSETGTEYTEAFF.

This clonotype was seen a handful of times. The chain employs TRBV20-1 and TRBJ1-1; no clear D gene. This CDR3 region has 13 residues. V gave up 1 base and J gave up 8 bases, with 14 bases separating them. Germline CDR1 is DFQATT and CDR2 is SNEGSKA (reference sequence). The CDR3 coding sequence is TGCAGTGCTAGAGCCCCTGAGCGCCTCGAAGCTTTCTTT. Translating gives CSARAPERLEAFF.